This record looks at one T cell receptor (beta chain) sequence and its context. Its antigen is currently unknown. The source of the sample is a study of T-cell memory formation after mild COVID-19. Study in general: TCR clusters largely stayed donor specific. Study results and limitations: A balance of CD4 and CD8 characterized clones contracting day 15 to 85, whereas later expanders leaned CD4+.

5'RACE primed at constant segments yielded TCR alpha and TCR beta cDNA libraries bearing sample barcodes and UMIs. Each CDR3 protein is one row after TCRdb ran MiXCR on the 5' RACE reads. The sample includes around 200,000 distinct CDR3 sequences, about 10% seen only once; the top ten take 3%. Germline CDR1 is LGHDT and CDR2 is YNNKEL (reference sequence). With 3 bases clipped from V and 1 base from J, the junction kept 4 bases outside the gene matches. There are 15 residues in the CDR3. The chain joins TRBV3-1 to TRBJ1-1, with 8 bases aligning to TRBD1. The sequencing input was PBMCs or a T cell subset sorted from them (not recorded which). This receptor was identified in a man in his late teens or twenties who had mild COVID-19 (a few samples of this study predate the infection). Cell type and time point are not known. CDR3 region: CASSHFTGGNTEAFF. The CDR3 DNA sequence: TGTGCCAGCAGCCATTTCACAGGGGGGAACACTGAAGCTTTCTTT.